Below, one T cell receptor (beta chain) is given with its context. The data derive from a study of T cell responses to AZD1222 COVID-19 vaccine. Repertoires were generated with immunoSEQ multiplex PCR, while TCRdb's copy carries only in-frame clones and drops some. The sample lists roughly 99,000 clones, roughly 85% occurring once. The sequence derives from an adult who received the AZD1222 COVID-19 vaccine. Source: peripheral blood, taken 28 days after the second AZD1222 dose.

The CDR3 sequence is CASSPVGGANYEQYF. Written as DNA, the CDR3 is TGCGCCAGCAGCCCTGTGGGGGGGGCCAACTACGAGCAGTACTTC. The rearrangement uses TRBV5-1 and TRBJ2-7, with D possibly being TRBD2 (7 bases). This CDR3 comprises 15 residues. Between the trimmed V and J ends, which lost 4 bases and 3 bases, there was a span of 17 bases. CDR1 and CDR2 from the germline V gene are SGHRS and YFSETQ. Together with reference TRBV5-1 and TRBJ2-7, the CDR3 gives the full variable domain: KAGVTQTPRYLIKTRGQQVTLSCSPISGHRSVSWYQQTPGQGLQFLFEYFSETQRNKGNFPGRFSGRQFSNSRSEMNVSTLELGDSALYLCASSPVGGANYEQYFGPGTRLTVT.